This T cell receptor (beta chain) was sequenced during a study of blood T cell repertoires in COVID-19. About the study: Samples came from the United States, Italy and Spain, spanning acute and convalescent COVID-19.

Trimming stripped 4 bases from V and 5 bases from J, with 16 bases between. CDR1 is SGDLS and CDR2 is YYNGEE in the germline V gene. The CDR3 has 15 residues. In the original analysis: From reference gene primer amplification, estimates of nucleated cell counts were derived. Measured with immunoSEQ multiplex PCR; TCRdb has only the in-frame clones, and not every one. Clonal size and the V and J genes are those of that table, whereas D and trimming came from the DNA. The table has about 210,000 clones, approximately 82% seen once. The TCR was taken from a man aged 50-59 years with active or convalescent COVID-19. Sequenced sample: peripheral blood. The genes are TRBV9 and TRBJ2-1; D uncertain. The CDR3 bases are TGTGCCAGCAGCCGAACACCCACGTCGAACAATGAGCAGTTCTTC. It codes for CASSRTPTSNNEQFF. The variable domain in full, with the rest retrieved from reference TRBV9 and TRBJ2-1, is DSGVTQTPKHLITATGQRVTLRCSPRSGDLSVYWYQQSLDQGLQFLIQYYNGEERAKGNILERFSAQQFPDLHSELNLSSLELGDSALYFCASSRTPTSNNEQFFGPGTRLTVL.